This T cell receptor beta chain was sequenced in a study of T cell responses to AZD1222 COVID-19 vaccine. Study findings and constraints: In the spike-specific TCR repertoire, nearly half reportedly target unmutated variant regions. Clonal diversity was possibly underestimated, and the donors were mostly white British, with more females. Only a handful of people who got AZD1222 tested seropositive at baseline. No day 14 peak samples; only post-peak repertoires were characterized.

The data were produced by immunoSEQ multiplex PCR, yet TCRdb's version contains in-frame clones alone and is incomplete. The sample has fewer than 200,000 clones; over 80% are singletons. Turning to this clone: Its antigen remains unknown.

Germline CDR1 and CDR2: SGHTA and FQGNSA. Trimming left V 5 bases short and J 7 bases short, with 15 bases between. The CDR3 runs 13 residues. The origin of this receptor is an adult who received the MenACWY meningococcal vaccine as a control. The chain carries TRBV7-2 and TRBJ2-7, with TRBD2 as a possible D gene (6 bases). The sample was peripheral blood, taken 28 days after the second dose of the MenACWY control vaccine. CDR3 DNA sequence: TGTGCCAGCAGCGGGGGGAATACTGGAGAGCAGTACTTC. Its protein is CASSGGNTGEQYF.